This is a list of T cell receptor beta chains from one sample in a study of regulatory T cells in long-lasting Graves disease. TCRdb redid the calling of the multiplex PCR reads with MiXCR, one entry per CDR3 protein. The table has approximately 440,000 distinct CDR3 sequences, roughly a quarter seen once. This material consisted of peripheral blood mononuclear cells (PBMCs), taken when the disease was refractory, from a patient treated with antithyroid drugs. The receptors were gathered from a female donor with Graves disease. CDR3s include the opening cysteine and the closing phenylalanine or tryptophan. Each record gives: CDR3 length, J gene, V gene, clone size, D gene, CDR3 DNA, CDR3 protein. D genes are given only for firm matches. Some rows mark clone size as missing; the rest say once, few, many or name a class of expanded clone.

CDR3 length: 13; J gene: TRBJ2-2; V gene: TRBV5-1; clone size: few; D gene: .; CDR3 DNA: TGCGCCAGCAGCTTGTACGGGCTTGGGGAGCTGTTTTTT; CDR3 protein: CASSLYGLGELFF
CDR3 length: 10; J gene: TRBJ2-5; V gene: TRBV2; clone size: many; D gene: .; CDR3 DNA: TGTGCCAGCAGCGAAGAGACCCAGTACTTC; CDR3 protein: CASSEETQYF
CDR3 length: 13; J gene: TRBJ2-7; V gene: TRBV4-1; clone size: .; D gene: .; CDR3 DNA: TGCGCCAGCAGCCAAGAAGCGCCCTACGAGCAGTACTTC; CDR3 protein: CASSQEAPYEQYF
CDR3 length: 14; J gene: TRBJ2-7; V gene: TRBV3-1; clone size: .; D gene: .; CDR3 DNA: TGTGCCAGCAGCCAAGGGCTAGCAGCTTCCCAGCAGTACTTC; CDR3 protein: CASSQGLAASQQYF
CDR3 length: 17; J gene: TRBJ2-7; V gene: TRBV3-1; clone size: few; D gene: TRBD2; CDR3 DNA: TGTGCCAGCAGCCAAGATCGTTCGGTAGCGGGAGCTTACGAGCAGTACTTC; CDR3 protein: CASSQDRSVAGAYEQYF
CDR3 length: 12; J gene: TRBJ2-5; V gene: TRBV29-1; clone size: few; D gene: TRBD1; CDR3 DNA: TGCAGCGTTGGGGGACAGGGGCCGACCCAGTACTTC; CDR3 protein: CSVGGQGPTQYF
CDR3 length: 14; J gene: TRBJ2-2; V gene: TRBV20-1; clone size: .; D gene: TRBD2; CDR3 DNA: TGCAGTGCTAGTACCGCGGGAGGTACTGGGGAGCTGTTTTTT; CDR3 protein: CSASTAGGTGELFF
CDR3 length: 17; J gene: TRBJ2-7; V gene: TRBV2; clone size: many; D gene: TRBD1; CDR3 DNA: TGTGCCAGCGAAGAAGGGACAGGGGGCGTGCGTCCCTACGAGCAGTACTTC; CDR3 protein: CASEEGTGGVRPYEQYF
CDR3 length: 12; J gene: TRBJ1-2; V gene: TRBV6-1; clone size: many; D gene: .; CDR3 DNA: TGTGCCAGCAGCACGGACACTAAAGGCTACACCTTC; CDR3 protein: CASSTDTKGYTF
CDR3 length: 16; J gene: TRBJ1-1; V gene: TRBV5-1; clone size: few; D gene: .; CDR3 DNA: TGCGCCAGCAGCTTGGTTCCGGGGGCCTGGGACACTGAAGCTTTCTTT; CDR3 protein: CASSLVPGAWDTEAFF
CDR3 length: 17; J gene: TRBJ2-1; V gene: TRBV6-9; clone size: few; D gene: TRBD2; CDR3 DNA: TGTGCCAGCAGTTACGTCGGACTAGCTGACTCCTACAATGAGCAGTTCTTC; CDR3 protein: CASSYVGLADSYNEQFF
CDR3 length: 17; J gene: TRBJ1-1; V gene: TRBV6-1; clone size: many; D gene: .; CDR3 DNA: TGTGCCAGCAGTAATACGGCCGGAAGCCCGTCGAACACTGAAGCTTTCTTT; CDR3 protein: CASSNTAGSPSNTEAFF
CDR3 length: 15; J gene: TRBJ1-1; V gene: TRBV28; clone size: many; D gene: .; CDR3 DNA: TGTGCCAGCAGCCGGAGCGGGAGGCTGAACACTGAAGCTTTCTTT; CDR3 protein: CASSRSGRLNTEAFF
CDR3 length: 16; J gene: TRBJ2-4; V gene: TRBV28; clone size: many; D gene: TRBD1; CDR3 DNA: TGTGCCAGCAGTTTAATTTTGGGACAGGGTTCTAACATTCAGTACTTC; CDR3 protein: CASSLILGQGSNIQYF
CDR3 length: 14; J gene: TRBJ2-5; V gene: TRBV2; clone size: many; D gene: TRBD1; CDR3 DNA: TGTGCCAGCAGCACTGACAGGGGCGGAGAGACCCAGTACTTC; CDR3 protein: CASSTDRGGETQYF
CDR3 length: 15; J gene: TRBJ1-1; V gene: TRBV9; clone size: few; D gene: .; CDR3 DNA: TGTGCCAGCAGCGTAGGTGCGCTAGTGGACACTGAAGCTTTCTTT; CDR3 protein: CASSVGALVDTEAFF
CDR3 length: 14; J gene: TRBJ2-7; V gene: TRBV19; clone size: .; D gene: .; CDR3 DNA: TGTGCCAGTAGTTGGGGGCAGGGAACCTACGAGCAGTACTTC; CDR3 protein: CASSWGQGTYEQYF
CDR3 length: 15; J gene: TRBJ1-2; V gene: TRBV7-2; clone size: many; D gene: .; CDR3 DNA: TGTGCCAGCAGCCCCCCCCCGGGACACGACTATGGCTACACCTTC; CDR3 protein: CASSPPPGHDYGYTF
CDR3 length: 15; J gene: TRBJ2-5; V gene: TRBV2; clone size: many; D gene: TRBD1; CDR3 DNA: TGTGCCAGCCCGGCGGACAGGGGGCGCAGAGAGACCCAGTACTTC; CDR3 protein: CASPADRGRRETQYF
CDR3 length: 14; J gene: TRBJ2-7; V gene: TRBV27; clone size: .; D gene: TRBD1; CDR3 DNA: TGTGTCAGCAGTATACCGGGACAGCGCGACGAGCAGTACTTC; CDR3 protein: CVSSIPGQRDEQYF
CDR3 length: 13; J gene: TRBJ1-2; V gene: TRBV5-1; clone size: many; D gene: TRBD1; CDR3 DNA: TGTGCCAGCAGTTTAGGACAGGGGGATGGCTACACCTTC; CDR3 protein: CASSLGQGDGYTF
CDR3 length: 16; J gene: TRBJ1-2; V gene: TRBV20-1; clone size: .; D gene: .; CDR3 DNA: TGCAGTGCTAGAGATAACGAGCGGGTACCTAACTATGGCTACACCTTC; CDR3 protein: CSARDNERVPNYGYTF
CDR3 length: 15; J gene: TRBJ2-5; V gene: TRBV28; clone size: .; D gene: TRBD2; CDR3 DNA: TGTGCCAGCAGTTTCCGGGGACTAGTCCGGGAGACCCAGTACTTC; CDR3 protein: CASSFRGLVRETQYF
CDR3 length: 13; J gene: TRBJ2-7; V gene: TRBV12-3/TRBV12-4; clone size: few; D gene: TRBD1; CDR3 DNA: TGTGCCAGCAGTTGGCAGGGGGCCTACGAGCAGTACTTC; CDR3 protein: CASSWQGAYEQYF
CDR3 length: 13; J gene: TRBJ1-1; V gene: TRBV7-9; clone size: many; D gene: .; CDR3 DNA: TGTGCCAGCAGCTTAAGTCCGGACACTGAAGCTTTCTTT; CDR3 protein: CASSLSPDTEAFF
CDR3 length: 15; J gene: TRBJ2-7; V gene: TRBV10-3; clone size: many; D gene: TRBD2; CDR3 DNA: TGTGCCATCACCCAGGGACTAGCGGGGACGTACGAGCAGTACTTC; CDR3 protein: CAITQGLAGTYEQYF
CDR3 length: 14; J gene: TRBJ2-1; V gene: TRBV18; clone size: few; D gene: .; CDR3 DNA: TGTGCCAGTAACCTAGGAACCCGGGGCAATGAGCAGTTCTTC; CDR3 protein: CASNLGTRGNEQFF
CDR3 length: 13; J gene: TRBJ2-5; V gene: TRBV20-1; clone size: many; D gene: .; CDR3 DNA: TGCAGTGCTTCCCCCCCAGGGCGGGAGACCCAGTACTTC; CDR3 protein: CSASPPGRETQYF
CDR3 length: 15; J gene: TRBJ1-1; V gene: TRBV9; clone size: .; D gene: .; CDR3 DNA: TGTGCCAGCAGCGTAGCTACGGGTATGGCCTCAGGGGCTTTCTTT; CDR3 protein: CASSVATGMASGAFF
CDR3 length: 16; J gene: TRBJ2-3; V gene: TRBV2; clone size: few; D gene: .; CDR3 DNA: TGTGCCAGCAGTGTCGGCCGATTGACTAGCACAGATACGCAGTATTTT; CDR3 protein: CASSVGRLTSTDTQYF
CDR3 length: 14; J gene: TRBJ1-1; V gene: TRBV6-1; clone size: many; D gene: .; CDR3 DNA: TGTGCCAGCAAGGAGAGGGCTATGAACACTGAAGCTTTCTTT; CDR3 protein: CASKERAMNTEAFF
CDR3 length: 16; J gene: TRBJ2-7; V gene: TRBV30; clone size: few; D gene: .; CDR3 DNA: TGTGCCTGGAGGTCCTGGGACAAAGTCAGACCCTACGAGCAGTACTTC; CDR3 protein: CAWRSWDKVRPYEQYF
CDR3 length: 16; J gene: TRBJ2-2; V gene: TRBV20-1; clone size: .; D gene: TRBD2; CDR3 DNA: TGCAGTGCTAGAAAGGAGGGAGGGCCGGCCACCGGGGAGCTGTTTTTT; CDR3 protein: CSARKEGGPATGELFF
CDR3 length: 14; J gene: TRBJ2-5; V gene: TRBV20-1; clone size: many; D gene: TRBD1; CDR3 DNA: TGCAGTGCTAGCCTCCGGGACAGGGGGGAGACCCAGTACTTC; CDR3 protein: CSASLRDRGETQYF
CDR3 length: 13; J gene: TRBJ2-7; V gene: TRBV6-1; clone size: many; D gene: .; CDR3 DNA: TGTGCCACCGATCCGGACAGAAGATACGAGCAGTACTTC; CDR3 protein: CATDPDRRYEQYF
CDR3 length: 13; J gene: TRBJ2-2; V gene: TRBV28; clone size: .; D gene: .; CDR3 DNA: TGTGCCAGCAGCTTATTTGAAACCGGGGAGCTGTTTTTT; CDR3 protein: CASSLFETGELFF
CDR3 length: 14; J gene: TRBJ1-1; V gene: TRBV13; clone size: .; D gene: .; CDR3 DNA: TGTGCCAGCAGGCCTGGGACGGTTAGGCCTGAAGCTTTCTTT; CDR3 protein: CASRPGTVRPEAFF